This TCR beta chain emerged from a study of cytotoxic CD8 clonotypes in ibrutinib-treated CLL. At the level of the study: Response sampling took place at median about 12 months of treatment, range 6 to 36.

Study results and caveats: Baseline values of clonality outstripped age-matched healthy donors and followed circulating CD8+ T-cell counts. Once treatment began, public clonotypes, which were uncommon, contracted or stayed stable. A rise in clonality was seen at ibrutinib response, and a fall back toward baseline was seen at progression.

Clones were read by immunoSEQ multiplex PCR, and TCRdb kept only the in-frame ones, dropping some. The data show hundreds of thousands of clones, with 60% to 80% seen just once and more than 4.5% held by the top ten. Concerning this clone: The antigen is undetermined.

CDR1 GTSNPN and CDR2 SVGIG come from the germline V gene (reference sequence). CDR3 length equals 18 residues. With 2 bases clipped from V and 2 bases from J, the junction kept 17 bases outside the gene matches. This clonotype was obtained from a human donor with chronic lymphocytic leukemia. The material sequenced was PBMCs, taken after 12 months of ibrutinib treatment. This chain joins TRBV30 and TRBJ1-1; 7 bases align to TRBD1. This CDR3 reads CAWSPLGPATGTNTEAFF. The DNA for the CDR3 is TGTGCCTGGAGTCCGCTAGGGCCCGCGACAGGGACTAACACTGAAGCTTTCTTT.